This T cell receptor beta chain came from a study of cytomegalovirus exposure and HLA in healthy donors. Clones were sequenced by immunoSEQ multiplex PCR, and TCRdb holds only the in-frame ones, with some missing. The table lists about 98,000 clones, roughly nine tenths of them singletons, with about 6% in the top ten. On this clone: Its antigen is currently unknown.

Points from the study as a whole: High specificity and sensitivity for cytomegalovirus status were reported for the classifier. Researchers catalogued approximately 170 TCR beta chains as cytomegalovirus-associated. Despite most TCR sequences being rare, some public TCRs occurred in many donors.

The source of this sequence is a man aged 18 to 30 in good health and CMV-seropositive. The sequenced sample was PBMCs.

CDR3 nucleotide sequence: TGTGCCAGCAGTCCCGCTTGGGGGGAGCCTAAAGAGCAGTACTTC. This gives the protein CASSPAWGEPKEQYF. The genes are TRBV6-5 and TRBJ2-7; the D gene is possibly TRBD2 (6 bases). The CDR3 loop spans 15 amino acids. V was trimmed by 5 bases and J by 7 bases, leaving 21 bases between them. Germline CDR1 MNHEY, CDR2 SVGAGI.